This TCR beta chain was obtained from a study of Ad26.COV2.S vaccination and SARS-CoV-2 variants. To note about this clone: Antigen: not known.

The table came from immunoSEQ multiplex PCR; TCRdb's copy has only in-frame clones and leaves some out. The sample records around 300,000 clones, less than 90% being singletons. Points from the study as a whole: Analyses that measured TCR breadth and depth may have underestimated total T cell responses. Responses of spike-specific T cells (both CD8+ and CD4+) reportedly showed substantial breadth after vaccination.

Treatment described: roughly 19 received Ad26.COV2.S at low or high dose, single or two shots; 5 received placebo; per-sample allocation not given. Day 63 following the first vaccine or placebo injection was when the samples were taken. The CDR3 consists of 13 residues. The J segment lost 7 bases and the V segment lost 5 bases, leaving 5 bases of the junction unmatched. Germline values: CDR1 MDHEN, CDR2 SYDVKM. V is TRBV28 and J is TRBJ1-2; TRBD1 matches at 9 bases. The receptor's source is a person aged 18-60 years who received the Ad26.COV2.S COVID-19 vaccine or a placebo. Sequenced material: peripheral blood, taken in a trial of Ad26.COV2.S vaccine versus placebo. CDR3 in amino acids: CASSKGQGFGYTF. The CDR3 coding sequence is TGTGCCAGCAGTAAAGGACAGGGGTTTGGCTACACCTTC.